The present T cell receptor beta chain was sequenced within a study of neoadjuvant anti-PD-1 for oral cavity cancer. V dropped 2 bases and J dropped 7 bases, with 11 bases sitting between them. Germline assignment: CDR1 SGHDN and CDR2 FVKESK. The CDR3 covers 14 residues. Study-wide points: Higher pretreatment blood Treg/Th17 ratios correlated with higher pretreatment blood and lower post-treatment tumor TCRbeta clonality. With three patients per group, TCR findings need larger cohorts.

Two replicates per tumor sample, mostly from 4.8 ug of genomic DNA. The table came from immunoSEQ multiplex PCR; TCRdb's copy has only in-frame clones and leaves some out. The table shows some 11,000 clones, with roughly half occurring only once. With regard to this clone: The antigen remains undetermined.

Patients had newly diagnosed, untreated stage II-IVA oral cavity squamous cell carcinoma. V gene TRBV14 combines with J gene TRBJ1-4; D call uncertain. The origin of this receptor is a person between 35 and 79 years old with oral cavity squamous cell carcinoma. The material sequenced was tumor tissue, taken before nivolumab (anti-PD-1) treatment. CDR3 loop: CASSQTGRVEKLFF. The CDR3, as DNA: TGTGCCAGCAGCCAAACGGGGAGGGTTGAAAAACTGTTTTTT.